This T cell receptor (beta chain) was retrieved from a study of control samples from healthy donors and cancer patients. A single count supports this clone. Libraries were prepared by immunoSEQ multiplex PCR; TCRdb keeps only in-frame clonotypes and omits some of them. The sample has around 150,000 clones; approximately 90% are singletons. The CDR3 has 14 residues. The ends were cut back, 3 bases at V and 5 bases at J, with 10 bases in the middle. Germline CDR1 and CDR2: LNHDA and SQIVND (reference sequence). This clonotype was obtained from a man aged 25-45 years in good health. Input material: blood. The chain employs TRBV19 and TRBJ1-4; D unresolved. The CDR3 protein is CASSILGLNEKLFF. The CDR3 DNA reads TGTGCCAGTAGTATCCTCGGGCTCAATGAAAAACTGTTTTTT.